This record covers a single T cell receptor (beta chain). The antigen it recognizes is unknown. Within one base of it there is no much larger clone, and no base qualities were kept. Collaborating institutions collected whole blood in K2EDTA tubes following their own protocols. For TCRbeta analysis, collaborator samples were shipped as frozen whole blood, as isolated PBMCs, or as DNA extracted from either sample type. The data belong to a study of blood T cell repertoires in COVID-19 (dated by TCRdb to about 2020). For context, the study as a whole: The collaborator samples originated in the United States, Italy and Spain and spanned the acute and convalescent phases of COVID-19. The material from the prospective study consisted of cDNA or gDNA derived from T cells, B-cell-depleted T cells, or PBMCs. The dataset comprised deeply sampled blood TCRbeta repertoires from subjects exposed to, actively infected with, or recovered from COVID-19. The repertoires were released in a freely available public database intended as a resource for research on the immune response to SARS-CoV-2. Samples came from the ongoing ImmuneRACE study (first 160 participants) plus 1,254 subjects from 6 global collaborators. The sample metadata nearly always contained a de-identified subject ID, COVID-19 status, age in years and sex. Where HLA class I and class II types were available, the types were taken from metadata supplied by the sample provider, not from assay-based typing.

Cut back by 5 bases and 5 bases, the V and J ends lie 12 bases apart. From its cysteine to its phenylalanine, the CDR3 spans 13 amino acids. Of the read, only the CDR3 DNA is kept; its 39 bases are in frame from base 1. The germline V gene encodes CDR1 MNHEY and CDR2 SVGAGI. TCRbeta CDR3 regions were amplified from genomic DNA using the immunoSEQ Assay, a bias-controlled multiplex PCR. As for the original processing: The number of nucleated cells in each sample was estimated from the amplification of reference gene primers within the assay. To quantify the absolute abundance of each unique TCRbeta CDR3 rearrangement, sequence reads were collapsed and filtered. For each sample, productive Simpson clonality was calculated as the square root of Simpson's diversity index over productive rearrangements. Imported from immuneACCESS, the table was reduced by TCRdb to in-frame sequences with V and J called. These copies leave out some clones; in studies compared against another copy, an unresolved V gene accounts for under half, and the cause of the remainder is not known. That table supplies the V and J calls and clone size; D and trimming were determined from the DNA. This sample comprises hundreds of thousands of clones, more than 80% of them detected only once. Approximately 1.4% of the sample is taken by the ten largest.

General study outcomes and caveats: The amount of clinical and demographic metadata varied by source and participant and was provided uncurated.

The receptor chain draws on TRBV6-5 and TRBJ1-1; the D gene cannot be resolved reliably. This receptor was obtained from a woman aged 30 to 39 with active or convalescent COVID-19. Sequenced input: peripheral blood. Here is the DNA: TGTGCCAGCAGTCGGGGAGGTGGAACTGAAGCTTTCTTT. This codes for CASSRGGGTEAFF.